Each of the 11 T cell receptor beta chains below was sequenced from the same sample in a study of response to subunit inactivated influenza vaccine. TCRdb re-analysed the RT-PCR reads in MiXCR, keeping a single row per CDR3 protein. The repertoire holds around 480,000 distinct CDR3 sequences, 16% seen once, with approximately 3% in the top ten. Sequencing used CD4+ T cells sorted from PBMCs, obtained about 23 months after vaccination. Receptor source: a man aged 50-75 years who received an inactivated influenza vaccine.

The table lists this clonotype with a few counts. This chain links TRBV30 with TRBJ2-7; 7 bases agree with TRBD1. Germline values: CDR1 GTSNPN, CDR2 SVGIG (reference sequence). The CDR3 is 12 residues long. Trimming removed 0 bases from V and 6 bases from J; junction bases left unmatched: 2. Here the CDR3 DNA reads TGTGCCTGGAGTGTACAGGGGTTCGAGCAGTACTTC. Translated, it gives CAWSVQGFEQYF.

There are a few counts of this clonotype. The CDR3 bases are TGCGCCAGCAAAACCGGACAGGGGAGGTCACCCCTCCACTTT. As protein: CASKTGQGRSPLHF. This rearrangement joins TRBV5-1 to TRBJ1-6, with TRBD1 matching over 9 bases. Germline values: CDR1 SGHRS, CDR2 YFSETQ. The CDR3 totals 14 residues. Germline trimming cut 6 bases from V and 10 bases from J; bases unmatched to any gene: 8.

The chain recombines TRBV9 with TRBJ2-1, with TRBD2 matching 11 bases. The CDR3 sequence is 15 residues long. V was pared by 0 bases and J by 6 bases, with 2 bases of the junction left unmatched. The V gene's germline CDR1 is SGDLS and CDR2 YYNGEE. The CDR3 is CASSVASGRSNEQFF. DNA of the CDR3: TGTGCCAGCAGCGTAGCTAGCGGGAGGTCCAATGAGCAGTTCTTC.

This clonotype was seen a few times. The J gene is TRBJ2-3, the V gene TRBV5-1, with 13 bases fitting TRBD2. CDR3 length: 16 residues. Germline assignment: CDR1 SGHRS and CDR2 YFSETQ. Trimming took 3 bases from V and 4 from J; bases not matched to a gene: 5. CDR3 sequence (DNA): TGCGCCAGCAGCTCCGGGACTAGCGGGACCTCAGATACGCAGTATTTT. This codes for CASSSGTSGTSDTQYF.

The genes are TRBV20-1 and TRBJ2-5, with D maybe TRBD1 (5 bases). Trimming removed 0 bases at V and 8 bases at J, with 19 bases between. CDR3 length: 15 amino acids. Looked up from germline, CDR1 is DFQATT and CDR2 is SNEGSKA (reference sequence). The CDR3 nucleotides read TGCAGTGCTAGAGATCGGACGGGTGGGGCGGAAACCCAGTACTTC. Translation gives CSARDRTGGAETQYF.

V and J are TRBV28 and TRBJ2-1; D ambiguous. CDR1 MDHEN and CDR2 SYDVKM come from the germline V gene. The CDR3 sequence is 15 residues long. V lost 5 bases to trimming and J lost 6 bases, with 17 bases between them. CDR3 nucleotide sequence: TGTGCCAGCAGTACAACCGGTGATTGGGGCAATGAGCAGTTCTTC. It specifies CASSTTGDWGNEQFF.

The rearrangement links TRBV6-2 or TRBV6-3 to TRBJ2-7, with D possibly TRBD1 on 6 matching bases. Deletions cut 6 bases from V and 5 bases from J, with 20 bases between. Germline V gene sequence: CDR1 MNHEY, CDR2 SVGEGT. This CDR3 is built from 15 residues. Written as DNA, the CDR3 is TGTGCCAGCAGGCGCCCCCCCAGGGGATGGAACGAGCAGTACTTC. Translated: CASRRPPRGWNEQYF.

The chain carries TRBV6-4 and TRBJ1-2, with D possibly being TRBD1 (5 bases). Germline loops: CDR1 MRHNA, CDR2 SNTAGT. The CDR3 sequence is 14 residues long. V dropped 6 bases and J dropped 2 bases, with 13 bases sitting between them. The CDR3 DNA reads TGTGCCAGCAGATCGAACGGGGGGAACTATGGCTACACCTTC. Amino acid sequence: CASRSNGGNYGYTF.

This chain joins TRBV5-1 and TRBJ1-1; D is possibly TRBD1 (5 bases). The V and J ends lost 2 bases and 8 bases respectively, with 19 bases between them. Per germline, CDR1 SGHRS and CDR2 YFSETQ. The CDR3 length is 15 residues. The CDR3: CASSLRQPFAIEAFF. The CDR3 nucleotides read TGCGCCAGCAGCTTACGACAGCCCTTTGCCATCGAAGCTTTCTTT.

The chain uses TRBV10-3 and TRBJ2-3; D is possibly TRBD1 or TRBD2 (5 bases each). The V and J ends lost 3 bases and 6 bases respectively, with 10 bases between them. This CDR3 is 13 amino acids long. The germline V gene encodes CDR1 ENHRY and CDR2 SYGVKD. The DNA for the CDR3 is TGTGCCATCAGTGATGGGGGTTGGGATACGCAGTATTTT. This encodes CAISDGGWDTQYF.

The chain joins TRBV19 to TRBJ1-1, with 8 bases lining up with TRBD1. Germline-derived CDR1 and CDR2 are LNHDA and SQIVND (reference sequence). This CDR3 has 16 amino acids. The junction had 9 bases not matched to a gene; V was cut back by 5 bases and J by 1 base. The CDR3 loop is CASSLRPGQGNTEAFF. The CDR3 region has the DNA TGTGCCAGTAGTCTCCGTCCCGGACAGGGGAACACTGAAGCTTTCTTT.